This T cell receptor beta chain was sequenced for a study of blood T cell repertoires in COVID-19. Across the study: From T cells, B-cell-depleted T cells, or PBMCs came the material, which was cDNA or gDNA.

In this sample, this clone turned up once. V was shortened by 5 bases and J by 6 bases, with 9 bases between the two germline ends. Germline V gene sequence: CDR1 SGHRS, CDR2 YFSETQ. This CDR3 is 11 amino acids long. The repertoire was sequenced with immunoSEQ multiplex PCR; TCRdb's copy has only in-frame clones and lacks some. The repertoire holds a few hundred thousand clones, with about nine tenths as singletons. The clonotype originates from a man younger than 30 with acute COVID-19. The gene calls are TRBV5-1 and TRBJ2-7; D unclear. What was sequenced was PBMCs or T cells enriched from blood (not recorded which). CDR3 region: CASSDVGEQYF. In DNA, the CDR3 is TGCGCCAGCAGTGATGTCGGCGAGCAGTACTTC.